The 16 T cell receptor beta chains listed next were all sequenced from one sample in a study of identical twins. One entry per CDR3 protein, called by TCRdb with MiXCR from the 5' RACE reads. The data show 500,000 to 650,000 distinct CDR3 sequences, just over 7% seen once. These data were likewise used in another study, on yellow fever vaccine responses in identical twins.

The sample consisted of PBMCs. The receptors come from a woman aged 18 to 35 in good health.

V usage is TRBV12-5 and J usage is TRBJ2-5; 7 nucleotides align to TRBD2. Germline V gene data show CDR1 as LGHNT and CDR2 as FRNRAP. This CDR3 contains 15 residues. V gave up 2 bases and J gave up 5 bases; unmatched junction bases: 8. The DNA of the CDR3 is TGTGCTAGTGGTTTGTACGCGGGAGCAGTCGAGACCCAGTACTTC. Its protein is CASGLYAGAVETQYF.

In its sample, this clonotype was seen many times. The V and J genes are TRBV12-3 or TRBV12-4 and TRBJ1-3; TRBD1 is a possible D gene (6 bases). The CDR3 has 14 amino acids. V lost 5 bases and J 1 base, leaving 9 bases between the germline ends. CDR3 sequence: CASSPTGSGNTIYF. For the CDR3, the DNA is TGTGCCAGCAGTCCTACAGGGTCTGGAAACACCATATATTTT.

This chain uses TRBV2 with TRBJ1-5, with 11 bases matching TRBD1. J gave up 4 bases and V 8 bases, and 7 bases lay outside the gene matches. This CDR3 is 15 amino acids long. CDR1 and CDR2 (germline): SNHLY, FYNNEI. The CDR3 protein is CASLRDRGANQPQHF. DNA of the CDR3: TGTGCCAGCCTACGGGACAGGGGGGCAAATCAGCCCCAGCATTTT.

This clonotype was observed a handful of times. This rearrangement joins TRBV7-9 to TRBJ2-7, with TRBD2 matching 8 bases. Germline CDR1 is SEHNR and CDR2 is FQNEAQ (reference sequence). V lost 0 bases to trimming and J lost 5 bases; unmatched junction nucleotides: 6. The CDR3 loop spans 15 amino acids. CDR3 nucleotide sequence: TGTGCCAGCAGCTTAGCGTCCGGGGGGGCTGACGAGCAGTACGTC. It is translated as CASSLASGGADEQYV.

This clonotype was seen many times. The chain has TRBV12-3 or TRBV12-4 and TRBJ1-2, with TRBD1 as a possible D gene (5 bases). The V gene lost 8 bases and the J gene lost 2 bases, with 18 bases spanning the gap. The CDR3 spans 15 residues. The CDR3 here is CASLGGSERNYGYTF. As DNA, the CDR3 is TGTGCCAGCCTCGGGGGTAGTGAGCGGAACTATGGCTACACCTTC.

This clonotype showed up many times. The rearrangement links TRBV29-1 to TRBJ2-1; TRBD2 aligns across 16 bases. The length of the CDR3 is 16 residues. The J segment lost 8 bases and the V segment lost 6 bases, leaving 10 bases of the junction unmatched. Germline assignment: CDR1 SQVTM and CDR2 ANQGSEA. The CDR3 bases are TGCAGCGTCGCTCCGGGACTAGCGGGAGGGCGGGATGAGCAGTTCTTC. This encodes CSVAPGLAGGRDEQFF.

The chain has TRBV9 and TRBJ1-1; D is perhaps TRBD1 (5 bases). The CDR3 totals 15 residues. The ends were cut back, 0 bases at V and 2 bases at J, with 11 bases in the middle. Germline loops: CDR1 SGDLS, CDR2 YYNGEE. CDR3 sequence: CASSVVGTPNTEAFF. The CDR3 bases are TGTGCCAGCAGCGTAGTTGGGACTCCCAACACTGAAGCTTTCTTT.

The J gene is TRBJ1-1, the V gene TRBV19; D ambiguous. Germline V CDR1 and CDR2: LNHDA, SQIVND (reference sequence). The V end lost 3 bases, the J end lost 1 base, and 9 bases lay between the germline ends. This CDR3 has 14 amino acids. In nucleotides, the CDR3 is TGTGCCAGTAGTATGCGGTTCGAGAACACTGAAGCTTTCTTT. Its translation: CASSMRFENTEAFF.

In this sample, this clonotype turned up a few times. The chain uses TRBV7-8 and TRBJ1-6; D is unclear. Germline lookup yields CDR1 SGHVS and CDR2 FQNEAQ. This CDR3 is 14 amino acids long. The V end lost 1 base, the J end lost 7 bases, and 8 bases lay between the germline ends. The CDR3 spells CASSLVRTNSPLHF. For the CDR3, the DNA is TGTGCCAGCAGCTTAGTACGGACCAATTCACCCCTCCACTTT.

This clonotype was counted ten times or more. V gene TRBV29-1 combines with J gene TRBJ1-1; 10 bases agree with TRBD1. The CDR3 length is 12 residues. Germline V gene lookup returns CDR1 SQVTM and CDR2 ANQGSEA. Trimming took 6 bases from V and 3 from J; bases not matched to a gene: 1. CDR3 in DNA: TGCAGCGTGGACAGGGGGGACACTGAAGCTTTCTTT. Its protein product is CSVDRGDTEAFF.

This chain links TRBV20-1 with TRBJ1-6, with no clear D. CDR3 length: 12 amino acids. Looked up from germline, CDR1 is DFQATT and CDR2 is SNEGSKA (reference sequence). Deletions cut 4 bases from V and 8 bases from J, with 9 bases between. The CDR3 here is CSAMSGYSPLHF. CDR3 nucleotides: TGCAGTGCTATGTCGGGATATTCACCCCTCCACTTT.

This clonotype was picked up many times. The CDR3 protein is CASSPGQARTEAFF. CDR3 nucleotide sequence: TGTGCCAGCAGTCCAGGACAGGCAAGGACTGAAGCTTTCTTT. The rearrangement uses TRBV6-1 and TRBJ1-1; 7 bases fit TRBD1. From germline, CDR1 is MNHNS and CDR2 SASEGT. The V and J ends lost 5 bases and 5 bases, in that order; junction bases with no gene match: 8. This CDR3 region has 14 residues.

This clonotype came up many times. The V and J genes are TRBV28 and TRBJ1-4, with D maybe TRBD1 (6 bases). This CDR3 contains 16 residues. The V and J ends lost 5 bases and 0 bases respectively, with 13 bases between them. The germline V gene encodes CDR1 MDHEN and CDR2 SYDVKM. The CDR3 reads CASSPGDTATNEKLFF. Here the CDR3 DNA reads TGTGCCAGCAGTCCAGGGGATACTGCAACTAATGAAAAACTGTTTTTT.

There are a few counts of this clonotype. This chain connects TRBV24-1 to TRBJ2-7; no definite D call. The CDR3 totals 14 residues. V was clipped by 2 bases and J by 3 bases, with 10 bases between them. CDR1 and CDR2 (germline): KGHDR, SFDVKD. CDR3 nucleotide sequence: TGTGCCACCAGTGATTCGAAATCGAGCTACGAGCAGTACTTC. Translation: CATSDSKSSYEQYF.

The chain links TRBV6-4 to TRBJ1-1; D is possibly TRBD1 (6 bases). The V gene lost 3 bases and the J gene lost 0 bases, with 17 bases spanning the gap. Germline CDR1 MRHNA, CDR2 SNTAGT. The CDR3 covers 17 residues. The CDR3 protein is CASSEEVERGMNTEAFF. The CDR3 DNA reads TGTGCCAGCAGTGAGGAGGTGGAGAGGGGGATGAACACTGAAGCTTTCTTT.

In DNA form, the CDR3 reads TGCGCCAGCAGCCCCCGGGACAATCGCCATGGCTACACCTTC. Amino acids: CASSPRDNRHGYTF. V is TRBV5-1 and J is TRBJ1-2; possibly TRBD1 for D (6 bases). The ends were cut back, 4 bases at V and 6 bases at J, with 16 bases in the middle. CDR1 SGHRS and CDR2 YFSETQ come from the germline V gene. The CDR3 loop spans 14 amino acids. The full variable domain, with the rest looked up from reference TRBV5-1 and TRBJ1-2, is KAGVTQTPRYLIKTRGQQVTLSCSPISGHRSVSWYQQTPGQGLQFLFEYFSETQRNKGNFPGRFSGRQFSNSRSEMNVSTLELGDSALYLCASSPRDNRHGYTFGSGTRLTVV.